The next 26 T cell receptor beta chains were all read from a single sample in a study of T-cell reconstitution after alpha-beta-depleted transplantation in children. A library of TCRbeta sequences, prepared with unique molecular identifiers, was generated. TCRdb reprocessed the PCR reads with MiXCR, giving one entry per CDR3 protein. The data show hundreds of thousands of distinct CDR3 sequences, with 10% to 15% seen just once and 2% to 2.5% held by the top ten. The sample in question was PBMCs, mostly from graft donor cells, obtained 360 days after TCRalphabeta/CD19-depleted stem cell transplant. The receptor source for this set is a male patient between 10 and 17 years old who had a stem cell transplant for acute myeloid leukemia, so the T cells may come from the graft donor.

This clonotype was observed at least ten times. CDR3: CSVEGGGREQFF. The CDR3 coding sequence is TGCAGCGTTGAAGGGGGGGGCCGGGAGCAGTTCTTC. V and J are TRBV29-1 and TRBJ2-1, with TRBD2 as a possible D gene (7 bases). The CDR3 is 12 amino acids. Germline assignment: CDR1 SQVTM and CDR2 ANQGSEA. Deletions cut 1 base from V and 10 bases from J, with 11 bases between.

The rearrangement links TRBV5-1 to TRBJ1-1, with TRBD1 identical over 10 bases. Germline trimming cut 1 base from V and 4 bases from J; bases unmatched to any gene: 13. The germline V gene encodes CDR1 SGHRS and CDR2 YFSETQ. The CDR3 is 18 amino acids. The CDR3 spells CASSLFPIPGQGSTEAFF. The CDR3 DNA is TGCGCCAGCAGCTTGTTCCCCATCCCGGGACAGGGGAGCACTGAAGCTTTCTTT.

This clonotype was found a few times. The chain carries TRBV12-3 or TRBV12-4 and TRBJ1-1; D call uncertain. The CDR3 has 15 residues. Trimming shortened V by 4 bases and J by 0 bases, and 12 bases separated the two germline ends. CDR3 sequence: CASSYTRAVNTEAFF. The CDR3 DNA reads TGTGCCAGCAGTTATACCCGGGCAGTGAACACTGAAGCTTTCTTT.

The chain uses TRBV20-1 and TRBJ2-7, with 7 nucleotides matching TRBD2. This CDR3 contains 16 residues. After removal of 3 bases from V and 4 bases from J, the junction contained 15 bases not matched to a gene. Per the germline V gene, CDR1 is DFQATT and CDR2 is SNEGSKA (reference sequence). The CDR3 loop is CSASRVPLAEPYEQYF. The CDR3 DNA reads as TGCAGTGCTAGCCGAGTTCCCCTAGCGGAGCCTTACGAGCAGTACTTC.

This clonotype occurred a few times. This chain uses TRBV20-1 with TRBJ2-1, with 10 positions matching TRBD2. CDR3 length: 14 amino acids. The germline CDR1 and CDR2 sequences are DFQATT and SNEGSKA (reference sequence). V dropped 6 bases and J dropped 7; count of bases not matched to a gene: 9. The CDR3 here is CSAPTSGAWNEQFF. In DNA, the CDR3 is TGCAGTGCGCCAACTAGCGGGGCCTGGAATGAGCAGTTCTTC.

This clonotype turned up a few times. V gene TRBV28 combines with J gene TRBJ2-4; 10 bases are shared with TRBD2. This CDR3 spans 13 amino acids. Per germline, CDR1 MDHEN and CDR2 SYDVKM. Trimming took 4 bases from V and 8 from J; bases not matched to a gene: 2. The DNA for the CDR3 is TGTGCCAGCAGTTCTAGCGGGAGATACATTCAGTACTTC. This codes for CASSSSGRYIQYF.

Only a few counts were recorded for this clonotype. The chain combines TRBV20-1 with TRBJ2-7; unclear D gene. Per germline, CDR1 DFQATT and CDR2 SNEGSKA (reference sequence). The CDR3 loop spans 10 amino acids. Between the trimmed V and J ends, which lost 3 bases and 5 bases, there was a span of 5 bases. The CDR3 DNA follows: TGCAGTGCTAGTTACCACGAGCAGTACTTC. It is translated as CSASYHEQYF.

A few counts support this clonotype. The rearrangement uses TRBV6-1 and TRBJ2-2; tentatively, D is TRBD1 (6 bases). V gave up 6 bases and J gave up 5 bases, with 16 bases separating them. The CDR3 is 15 amino acids. From germline, CDR1 is MNHNS and CDR2 SASEGT. The CDR3 region is CASRLRGGRTGELFF. Written as DNA, the CDR3 is TGTGCCAGCAGACTCAGAGGGGGACGGACCGGGGAGCTGTTTTTT.

This clonotype has just a few counts. The chain has TRBV5-1 and TRBJ2-7, with 10 bases fitting TRBD2. The CDR3 consists of 14 residues. Germline V gene lookup returns CDR1 SGHRS and CDR2 YFSETQ. The V and J ends lost 3 bases and 6 bases, in that order; junction bases with no gene match: 6. The CDR3 DNA reads as TGCGCCAGCAGCTCCGGGACTAGCGTTTTCGAGCAGTACTTC. Its protein is CASSSGTSVFEQYF.

This clonotype was observed many times. J is TRBJ2-7 and V is TRBV6-2 or TRBV6-3; D is undetermined. The CDR3 is 14 residues long. The germline CDR1 and CDR2 sequences are MNHEY and SVGEGT. The V and J ends lost 0 bases and 7 bases respectively, with 13 bases between them. CDR3 sequence: CASSYSLVSPEQYF. CDR3 DNA sequence: TGTGCCAGCAGTTACTCCCTGGTGAGCCCGGAGCAGTACTTC.

The genes are TRBV12-3 or TRBV12-4 and TRBJ2-7; TRBD1 is a possible D gene (6 bases). The CDR3 has 14 amino acids. Trimming took off 6 bases at V and 3 bases at J, with 15 bases between the two ends. This chain's CDR3 is CASSQGKIRYEQYF. CDR3 in DNA: TGTGCCAGCAGCCAGGGGAAGATTCGCTACGAGCAGTACTTC.

Points on this clonotype: A read error may produce the germline difference seen at one junction end. The chain carries TRBV20-1 and TRBJ1-5, with a tentative D call TRBD1 (5 bases). The CDR3 runs 13 residues. The germline gives CDR1 DFQATT, CDR2 SNEGSKA (reference sequence). This chain's CDR3 is CSASLPGYQPQHF. CDR3 coding DNA: TGCAGTGCTAGCCTTCCAGGGTATCAGCCCCAACATTTT.

This clonotype was seen only a few times. The chain is built from TRBV6-5 and TRBJ2-5; D remains ambiguous. This CDR3 region has 14 residues. CDR1 is MNHEY and CDR2 is SVGAGI in the germline V gene. Trimming took 2 bases from V and 2 from J, leaving 9 bases between them. CDR3 residues: CASSYLEFQETQYF. In DNA form, the CDR3 reads TGTGCCAGCAGTTACCTCGAGTTTCAAGAGACCCAGTACTTC.

This clonotype has only one observation. The chain links TRBV25-1 to TRBJ2-5; D possibly corresponds to TRBD1 (6 bases). The CDR3 covers 14 residues. Deletions cut 5 bases from V and 2 bases from J, with 12 bases between. Germline-derived CDR1 and CDR2 are MGHDK and SYGVNS. In DNA, the CDR3 is TGTGCCAGCAGTTCAACAGGGCGGCAAGAGACCCAGTACTTC. Amino acid sequence: CASSSTGRQETQYF.

The chain couples TRBV18 to TRBJ2-3; D call uncertain. CDR1 KGHSH and CDR2 LQKENI come from the germline V gene. Trimming cost V 1 base and J 4 bases, with 12 bases left between them. The CDR3 runs 15 residues. CDR3: CASSPLHGVSDTQYF. As DNA, the CDR3 is TGTGCCAGCTCACCACTCCATGGGGTTTCAGATACGCAGTATTTT.

The genes are TRBV29-1 and TRBJ2-4; 8 bases align to TRBD1. Germline trimming cut 4 bases from V and 2 bases from J; bases unmatched to any gene: 4. CDR1 and CDR2 (germline): SQVTM, ANQGSEA. The CDR3 runs 14 residues. The CDR3 region is CSVVDRATKNIQYF. The CDR3 nucleotides read TGCAGCGTTGTGGACAGGGCAACCAAAAACATTCAGTACTTC. Based on the CDR3 plus reference TRBV29-1 and TRBJ2-4, the full variable domain is SAVISQKPSRDICQRGTSLTIQCQVDSQVTMMFWYRQQPGQSLTLIATANQGSEATYESGFVIDKFPISRPNLTFSTLTVSNMSPEDSSIYLCSVVDRATKNIQYFGAGTRLSVL.

This clonotype was recorded many times. This chain links TRBV20-1 with TRBJ1-5; the D gene is possibly TRBD1 (5 bases). This CDR3 spans 13 amino acids. V dropped 0 bases and J dropped 5 bases, with 8 bases sitting between them. Germline loops: CDR1 DFQATT, CDR2 SNEGSKA (reference sequence). The CDR3 here is CSAREQGDQPQHF. CDR3 nucleotides: TGCAGTGCTAGAGAGCAGGGAGATCAGCCCCAGCATTTT.

V and J are TRBV7-2 and TRBJ1-2; 9 positions agree with TRBD1. Trimming took 0 bases from V and 8 from J; bases not matched to a gene: 7. The CDR3 sequence is 15 residues long. The germline V gene encodes CDR1 SGHTA and CDR2 FQGNSA. The CDR3 DNA is TGTGCCAGCAGCTTAGCCGGACAGGGGTCAGGGGGCTACACCTTC. Its protein product is CASSLAGQGSGGYTF.

V gene TRBV28 combines with J gene TRBJ2-7, with TRBD2 identical over 8 bases. V was clipped by 2 bases and J by 0 bases; unmatched bases: 6. The germline CDR1 and CDR2 sequences are MDHEN and SYDVKM. There are 16 residues in the CDR3. As DNA, the CDR3 is TGTGCCAGCAGTTTAACGAGCGGGAGAAGCTCCTACGAGCAGTACTTC. Translating it yields CASSLTSGRSSYEQYF.

This clonotype has more than one count but fewer than ten. The chain combines TRBV4-3 with TRBJ2-7, with D maybe TRBD2 (5 bases). Deletions cut 1 base from V and 6 bases from J, with 13 bases between. This CDR3 has 14 residues. CDR1 and CDR2 from the germline V gene are LGHNA and YSLEER. The CDR3 here is CASSQVGSTGEQYF. DNA for the CDR3: TGCGCCAGCAGCCAAGTTGGGAGCACGGGCGAGCAGTACTTC.

This clonotype was observed a few times. The chain links TRBV28 to TRBJ2-5; D ambiguous. V lost 6 bases to trimming and J lost 4 bases, with 9 bases between them. Per germline, CDR1 MDHEN and CDR2 SYDVKM. The CDR3 spans 12 residues. CDR3 bases: TGTGCCAGCAGGAGACCCTTAGAGACCCAGTACTTC. This codes for CASRRPLETQYF.

The chain combines TRBV7-8 with TRBJ2-1; the D call may be TRBD1 or TRBD2 (6 bases each). There are 17 residues in the CDR3. Trimming cost V 0 bases and J 3 bases, with 15 bases left between them. CDR1 is SGHVS, CDR2 FQNEAQ, per germline. This CDR3 is CASSLARGAVVYNEQFF. The CDR3 DNA sequence: TGTGCCAGCAGCTTAGCAAGGGGGGCGGTTGTCTACAATGAGCAGTTCTTC.

The genes are TRBV7-3 and TRBJ2-2; D unclear. CDR3 size: 13 residues. Germline-derived CDR1 and CDR2 are SGHTA and FQGTGA. Deletions cut 5 bases from V and 6 bases from J, with 10 bases between. The CDR3 sequence: CASSPLAPGELFF. The CDR3 DNA reads as TGTGCCAGCAGCCCCCTTGCTCCCGGGGAGCTGTTTTTT.

The gene calls are TRBV20-1 and TRBJ2-7; the match to TRBD2 covers 8 bases. J gave up 7 bases and V 6 bases, and 5 bases lay outside the gene matches. This CDR3 has 11 residues. The germline gives CDR1 DFQATT, CDR2 SNEGSKA (reference sequence). This chain's CDR3 is CSATLAGEQYF. The CDR3, as DNA: TGCAGTGCCACCTTAGCGGGGGAGCAGTACTTC.

In its sample, this clonotype was seen a few times. V gene TRBV27 combines with J gene TRBJ2-3; D uncertain. Trimming stripped 11 bases from V and 0 bases from J, with 15 bases between. The CDR3 contains 14 residues. The V gene's germline CDR1 is MNHEY and CDR2 SMNVEV (reference sequence). Here the CDR3 DNA reads TGTGCCTCTCGACTTGGTGCTAGCACAGATACGCAGTATTTT. It specifies CASRLGASTDTQYF.

There are a few counts of this clonotype. V and J are TRBV28 and TRBJ2-4; no definite D call. The CDR3 consists of 15 residues. The germline CDR1 and CDR2 sequences are MDHEN and SYDVKM. The V and J ends lost 2 bases and 3 bases respectively, with 11 bases between them. The CDR3 DNA reads TGTGCCAGCAGTTTAACTGGGAAGAACAAAAACATTCAGTACTTC. Protein product: CASSLTGKNKNIQYF.